The T cell receptor (beta chain) under discussion was sequenced for a study of Tregs in tolerant kidney transplant recipients. The CDR3 has 15 amino acids. Germline V gene data show CDR1 as MNHEY and CDR2 as SMNVEV (reference sequence). V lost 0 bases to trimming and J lost 2 bases, with 8 bases between them. Measured with immunoSEQ multiplex PCR; TCRdb has only the in-frame clones, and not every one. The sample has 110,000 or so clones, roughly 92% seen once. The receptor comes from a human donor in good health. This chain connects TRBV27 to TRBJ1-3; D perhaps matches TRBD1 (5 bases). Sequencing was carried out using CD4+ T cells from blood. CDR3: CASSLSVGAGNTIYF. The DNA for the CDR3 is TGTGCCAGCAGTTTATCCGTGGGGGCTGGAAACACCATATATTTT.